Listed here are 24 T cell receptor beta chains from one sample, sequenced in a study of cytomegalovirus exposure and HLA in healthy donors. Produced via immunoSEQ multiplex PCR; TCRdb's table is partial and in-frame only. Of about 180,000 clones in the sample, 87% were seen once. Sequenced input: PBMCs. These receptors all come from a woman aged 30 to 39 in good health and CMV-seronegative.

The chain employs TRBV13 and TRBJ1-2, with 7 bases lining up with TRBD1. Unmatched junction bases numbered 9, after V lost 5 bases and J lost 3 bases. CDR1 is PRHDT and CDR2 is FYEKMQ in the germline V gene (reference sequence). The CDR3 spans 15 residues. CDR3: CASSERQGPHYGYTF. CDR3 in DNA: TGTGCCAGCAGCGAAAGACAGGGCCCCCACTATGGCTACACCTTC.

V is TRBV5-4 and J is TRBJ2-7; 7 nucleotides align to TRBD1. The CDR3 extends over 15 amino acids. V lost 0 bases, J lost 7 bases, and 10 bases stayed unmatched. CDR1 is SGHNT and CDR2 is YYREEE in the germline V gene (reference sequence). CDR3 nucleotides: TGTGCCAGCAGCTTGGCCGTGACAGGGTCAGTGGAGCAGTACTTC. It translates to CASSLAVTGSVEQYF.

The V gene is TRBV5-1, the J gene TRBJ2-7; perhaps TRBD1 as D (5 bases). The germline V and J ends were trimmed by 2 bases and 2 bases, with 26 bases remaining between them. The CDR3 runs 19 residues. CDR1 SGHRS and CDR2 YFSETQ come from the germline V gene. This CDR3 is CASSFPRGSGQLAPYEQYF. CDR3 nucleotides: TGCGCCAGCAGCTTCCCTAGGGGATCCGGGCAGCTTGCTCCCTACGAGCAGTACTTC.

The genes are TRBV12-5 and TRBJ2-7; 7 bases match TRBD1. The CDR3 extends over 16 amino acids. Per germline, CDR1 LGHNT and CDR2 FRNRAP. The V segment lost 9 bases and the J segment 0 bases; nucleotides outside the gene matches: 14. CDR3 sequence reads: CARVRWDSSSSYEQYF. As DNA, the CDR3 is TGTGCTAGGGTCCGTTGGGACAGTTCATCCTCCTACGAGCAGTACTTC.

The J gene is TRBJ2-1, the V gene TRBV5-6; D is possibly TRBD2 (6 bases). The CDR3 totals 13 residues. Per germline, CDR1 SGHDT and CDR2 YYEEEE. V lost 0 bases to trimming and J lost 5 bases, with 6 bases between them. The chain's CDR3 is CASSLGEDNEQFF. The CDR3 DNA reads TGTGCCAGCAGCTTGGGGGAGGACAATGAGCAGTTCTTC.

The chain uses TRBV5-1 and TRBJ2-5; 11 bases align to TRBD2. The V and J ends lost 0 bases and 2 bases, in that order; junction bases with no gene match: 6. This CDR3 has 17 amino acids. The germline gives CDR1 SGHRS, CDR2 YFSETQ. CDR3 sequence reads: CASSLGGTSGEQETQYF. The CDR3 nucleotides read TGCGCCAGCAGCTTGGGAGGGACTAGCGGAGAACAAGAGACCCAGTACTTC.

This chain connects TRBV5-1 to TRBJ2-7, with 9 positions matching TRBD1. The CDR3 extends over 15 amino acids. V lost 4 bases, J lost 3 bases, and 8 bases stayed unmatched. Germline values: CDR1 SGHRS, CDR2 YFSETQ. The CDR3 here is CASSPGTGRIYEQYF. The CDR3 DNA sequence: TGCGCCAGCAGCCCCGGGACAGGGAGAATCTACGAGCAGTACTTC.

The chain uses TRBV4-1 and TRBJ2-7; 12 bases fit TRBD1. Germline CDR1 and CDR2: MGHRA and YSYEKL. Germline trimming cut 4 bases from V and 5 bases from J; bases unmatched to any gene: 3. This CDR3 has 14 residues. DNA for the CDR3: TGCGCCAGCAGCCCGGGACAGGGGGCCGACGAGCAGTACTTC. This sequence encodes CASSPGQGADEQYF.

This clone was seen a handful of times. The V and J genes are TRBV14 and TRBJ2-1; 11 nucleotides match TRBD2. This CDR3 has 15 residues. V trimming: 3 bases; J trimming: 8 bases; junction bases outside the gene matches: 6. Germline V gene lookup returns CDR1 SGHDN and CDR2 FVKESK. The CDR3 nucleotides are TGTGCCAGCAGCCACTTAGGACTAGCGGGCTATGAGCAGTTCTTC. It is translated as CASSHLGLAGYEQFF.

The genes are TRBV4-3 and TRBJ2-7; possibly TRBD2 for D (6 bases). The V gene's germline CDR1 is LGHNA and CDR2 YSLEER. This CDR3 is 16 amino acids long. The V gene lost 1 base and the J gene lost 2 bases, with 15 bases spanning the gap. The CDR3 sequence: CASSQGSGLLAYEQYF. In DNA form, the CDR3 reads TGCGCCAGCAGCCAAGGGTCGGGACTGCTTGCCTACGAGCAGTACTTC.

The rearrangement joins TRBV10-3 to TRBJ1-1; 7 bases are a match to TRBD1. Germline V gene sequence: CDR1 ENHRY, CDR2 SYGVKD. V dropped 10 bases and J dropped 1; count of bases not matched to a gene: 9. The CDR3 has 14 residues. DNA of the CDR3: TGTGCCACGGGGAGAGGGACAGAGAACACTGAAGCTTTCTTT. Translating gives CATGRGTENTEAFF.

This chain links TRBV2 with TRBJ1-5; 7 bases line up with TRBD1. Germline lookup yields CDR1 SNHLY and CDR2 FYNNEI. This CDR3 spans 14 amino acids. Trimming took 6 bases from V and 5 from J; bases not matched to a gene: 7. CDR3 nucleotide sequence: TGTGCCAGCAGGGAACAGGGGCTACATCAGCCCCAGCATTTT. Amino acids: CASREQGLHQPQHF.

This clone was counted between two and nine times. This rearrangement joins TRBV2 to TRBJ1-1; 9 bases are shared with TRBD1. The J segment lost 1 base and the V segment lost 6 bases, leaving 6 bases of the junction unmatched. The CDR3 covers 15 residues. CDR1 SNHLY and CDR2 FYNNEI come from the germline V gene. The CDR3 spells CASRGTGHENTEAFF. The CDR3, as DNA: TGTGCCAGCAGGGGGACAGGGCATGAGAACACTGAAGCTTTCTTT.

The V gene is TRBV7-2, the J gene TRBJ1-1, with D perhaps matching TRBD1 (6 bases). V dropped 4 bases and J dropped 0 bases, with 6 bases sitting between them. The CDR3 loop spans 13 amino acids. Looked up from germline, CDR1 is SGHTA and CDR2 is FQGNSA. The chain's CDR3 is CASSWTVNTEAFF. The CDR3 region has the DNA TGTGCCAGCAGCTGGACAGTGAACACTGAAGCTTTCTTT.

This clone was seen a few times. The chain joins TRBV2 to TRBJ1-2, with D uncertain. Trimming took off 4 bases at V and 5 bases at J, with 8 bases between the two ends. The CDR3 is 12 residues long. Germline V CDR1 and CDR2: SNHLY, FYNNEI. The CDR3 sequence is CASSVGPYGYTF. In DNA, the CDR3 is TGTGCCAGCAGTGTGGGCCCTTATGGCTACACCTTC.

The rearrangement uses TRBV4-1 and TRBJ2-1; TRBD1 is a possible D gene (6 bases). The CDR3 sequence is 13 residues long. V lost 1 base to trimming and J lost 8 bases, with 9 bases between them. The germline gives CDR1 MGHRA, CDR2 YSYEKL. The CDR3 DNA is TGCGCCAGCAGCCAAGTAACAGGGTATGAGCAGTTCTTC. This gives the protein CASSQVTGYEQFF.

This clone has a single count. The chain recombines TRBV15 with TRBJ2-5, with D perhaps matching TRBD1 (6 bases). The CDR3 length is 15 residues. Trimming removed 1 base at V and 2 bases at J, with 11 bases between. Looked up from germline, CDR1 is LNHNV and CDR2 is YYDKDF (reference sequence). The CDR3 protein is CATSRVLRGQETQYF. The CDR3 DNA reads as TGTGCCACCAGCAGAGTTCTCAGGGGACAAGAGACCCAGTACTTC.

V is TRBV6-4 and J is TRBJ2-3; TRBD1 matches at 7 bases. With 0 bases clipped from V and 1 base from J, the junction kept 7 bases outside the gene matches. Looked up from germline, CDR1 is MRHNA and CDR2 is SNTAGT. The CDR3 consists of 17 residues. CDR3 nucleotides: TGTGCCAGCAGTGACTCGGCCTCCGGACAGGGCACAGATACGCAGTATTTT. Its translation: CASSDSASGQGTDTQYF.

This chain connects TRBV6-5 to TRBJ2-5, with D perhaps matching TRBD1 (7 bases). With 2 bases removed from V and 7 bases from J, the gap between germline ends came to 17 bases. Germline V CDR1 and CDR2: MNHEY, SVGAGI. The CDR3 length is 15 residues. This chain's CDR3 is CASSYQTPRGVTQYF. The CDR3 DNA follows: TGTGCCAGCAGTTACCAAACCCCCAGGGGGGTGACCCAGTACTTC.

This clone was picked up one time. This CDR3 is CASSILQGTHEKLFF. The CDR3 nucleotides read TGTGCCAGCAGCATACTACAGGGGACCCACGAAAAACTGTTTTTT. V is TRBV11-2 and J is TRBJ1-4; 7 positions match TRBD1. The V and J ends lost 5 bases and 8 bases, in that order; junction bases with no gene match: 11. CDR1 is SGHAT and CDR2 is FQNNGV in the germline V gene. The CDR3 extends over 15 amino acids.

This rearrangement joins TRBV7-9 to TRBJ1-1; D is possibly TRBD1 (6 bases). This CDR3 region has 14 residues. The germline gives CDR1 SEHNR, CDR2 FQNEAQ (reference sequence). Trimming shortened V by 0 bases and J by 4 bases, and 9 bases separated the two germline ends. DNA of the CDR3: TGTGCCAGCAGCTTAGCGGCCAGGGGCACTGAAGCTTTCTTT. This encodes CASSLAARGTEAFF.

The J gene is TRBJ2-7, the V gene TRBV4-2; 9 bases align to TRBD1. V dropped 3 bases and J dropped 0; count of bases not matched to a gene: 12. Germline V gives CDR1 LGHNA, CDR2 YNFKEQ. This CDR3 contains 18 residues. Written as DNA, the CDR3 is TGTGCCAGCAGCCACCCATTACCCGGACAGGGGCGCTCCTACGAGCAGTACTTC. It codes for CASSHPLPGQGRSYEQYF.

This clone appeared a single time. The chain couples TRBV6-5 to TRBJ1-3; D is unresolved. V gave up 6 bases and J gave up 0 bases, with 12 bases separating them. Germline V gene lookup returns CDR1 MNHEY and CDR2 SVGAGI. This CDR3 region has 15 residues. The CDR3 nucleotides read TGTGCCAGCAGCCGACATTCCGACTCTGGAAACACCATATATTTT. It encodes CASSRHSDSGNTIYF.

V and J are TRBV29-1 and TRBJ2-4, with D possibly TRBD2 on 6 matching bases. From germline, CDR1 is SQVTM and CDR2 ANQGSEA. There are 14 residues in the CDR3. Trimming removed 4 bases at V and 1 base at J, with 11 bases between. The CDR3 DNA follows: TGCAGCGTTGTGGGTGGGGGGGCCAAAAACATTCAGTACTTC. Translating it yields CSVVGGGAKNIQYF.